This T cell receptor beta chain was captured by sequencing in a study of blood T cell repertoires in COVID-19. The CDR3 covers 11 residues. The V and J ends lost 3 bases and 10 bases respectively, with 6 bases between them. Sequencing used immunoSEQ multiplex PCR; TCRdb keeps in-frame clones, though not all of them. The sample holds roughly 200,000 clones, 87% seen once. The J gene is TRBJ1-4, the V gene TRBV12-3 or TRBV12-4, with D hard to call. The receptor was derived from a man aged 60-69 years who had recovered from COVID-19. The source material was peripheral blood. Here the CDR3 reads CASSFAAKLFF. Written as DNA, the CDR3 is TGTGCCAGCAGTTTTGCGGCAAAACTGTTTTTT.